The T cell receptor beta chain described here comes from a study of blood T cell repertoires in COVID-19 (dated by TCRdb to between 2020 and 2021). Regarding the study in general: Collaborator samples came from the United States, Italy and Spain and covered acute and convalescent phases of COVID-19. The material from the prospective study consisted of cDNA or gDNA derived from T cells, B-cell-depleted T cells, or PBMCs. The dataset comprised deeply sampled blood TCRbeta repertoires from subjects exposed to, actively infected with, or recovered from COVID-19. The repertoires were released in a freely available public database intended as a resource for research on the immune response to SARS-CoV-2. The samples were drawn from the first 160 participants of the ongoing ImmuneRACE study and from some 1,300 subjects provided by 6 global collaborators. The sample metadata nearly always contained a de-identified subject ID, COVID-19 status, age in years and sex. HLA class I and class II types, where available, came from metadata supplied by the sample provider rather than from assay-based typing.

A note on this clone: The antigen this receptor binds is unknown. Per-base qualities were not stored, and no clone one base away is much larger.

One collaborating source in Seattle enrolled patients while the patients were actively infected and followed the patients over time throughout the course of disease. Each collaborating institution followed its own protocols to collect whole blood in K2EDTA tubes. For TCRbeta analysis, collaborators shipped samples as frozen whole blood, isolated PBMCs, or DNA extracted from either of those sample types. CDR1 and CDR2 were assigned from the germline V gene as KGHSH and LQKENI. V is cut back by 2 bases and J by 1 base, with 7 bases in the junction unmatched. The CDR3 runs 16 amino acids, cysteine and phenylalanine included. Only CDR3 DNA remains: 48 bases, in frame from the first base. TCRbeta CDR3 regions were amplified from genomic DNA using the immunoSEQ Assay, a bias-controlled multiplex PCR. Per the original workflow: Nucleated cell counts per sample were estimated from amplification of reference gene primers within the assay. To quantify the absolute abundance of each unique TCRbeta CDR3 rearrangement, sequence reads were collapsed and filtered. Productive Simpson clonality was computed per sample as the square root of Simpson's diversity index over productive rearrangements. As stored in TCRdb, this immuneACCESS dataset retains in-frame rearrangements with V and J assigned. A fraction of the clones does not appear; measured against another copy, unresolved V genes explain less than half of the discrepancy, and the remainder lacks a known reason. V, J and clone size are those of that table, while D and trimming were read from the DNA. The sample includes roughly 80,000 clones, with about 89% observed a single time. The top ten constitute around 2.6% of the sample.

Overall study outcomes, separate from this receptor: The amount of clinical and demographic metadata varied by source and participant and was provided uncurated.

Sequenced material: peripheral blood. The rearranged chain carries TRBV18 and TRBJ2-5; TRBD2 agrees with 7 junctional bases. The receptor comes from a man aged 50-59 years with COVID-19, enrolled during active disease. The CDR3 is CASSPIVGGTQETQYF. In nucleotides, the sequence is TGTGCCAGCTCACCAATCGTCGGGGGGACCCAAGAGACCCAGTACTTC.